Detailed here is one T cell receptor (beta chain). These data are taken from a study of shared clonotypes between healthy human individuals. Spread over ten immunoSEQ deep assay plates, unsorted PBMC DNA underwent sequencing. Generated by immunoSEQ multiplex PCR, the TCRdb table keeps only in-frame clones and is missing some. The sample contains about 470,000 clones, about 76% of which appear only once. Free of recent acute infections or vaccinations, the donors were healthy HIV-negative adults. Specimen: PBMCs. The source is a woman in her thirties or forties in good health. Some clones in this sample may be carry-over from other donors' samples.

CDR3 sequence reads: CSVGGGRTEAFF. The CDR3 DNA sequence: TGCAGCGTTGGTGGGGGCCGGACTGAAGCTTTCTTT. The V and J genes are TRBV29-1 and TRBJ1-1; D perhaps matches TRBD1 (6 bases). The germline V and J ends were trimmed by 4 bases and 5 bases, with 11 bases remaining between them. Per germline, CDR1 SQVTM and CDR2 ANQGSEA. This CDR3 has 12 amino acids.